This T cell receptor beta chain was obtained from a study of T-cell reconstitution after alpha-beta-depleted transplantation in children. Trimming took 0 bases from V and 4 from J, leaving 5 bases between them. The length of the CDR3 is 13 residues. CDR1 and CDR2 from the germline V gene are LGHNA and YSLEER. As it was prepared, the TCRbeta library received unique molecular identifiers. One entry per CDR3 protein results from TCRdb running MiXCR on the PCR reads. The table lists approximately 350,000 distinct CDR3 sequences, less than 15% of them singletons, with approximately 4.2% in the top ten. This clonotype has ten or more counts.

The clonotype originates from a human donor who donated a stem cell graft to a child with Fanconi anemia. The specimen comprised PBMCs, sampled from the stem cell graft. This chain joins TRBV4-3 and TRBJ2-3, with no clear D. Here the CDR3 DNA reads TGCGCCAGCAGCCAAGATTTTTCAGATACGCAGTATTTT. It translates to CASSQDFSDTQYF.